Shown below are 24 T cell receptor beta chains from a single sample sequenced in a study of blood T cell repertoires in COVID-19. Measured with immunoSEQ multiplex PCR; TCRdb has only the in-frame clones, and not every one. Among hundreds of thousands of clones listed, around 85% were seen once. Sequenced input: peripheral blood. These TCRs come from a woman aged 80 or older with acute or convalescent COVID-19.

J is TRBJ2-2 and V is TRBV18; possible D gene TRBD2, 5 bases. The germline V and J ends were trimmed by 2 bases and 0 bases, with 7 bases remaining between them. Germline CDR1 and CDR2: KGHSH and LQKENI. The length of the CDR3 is 15 residues. The CDR3 bases are TGTGCCAGCTCACCAGCGGGCACGAACACCGGGGAGCTGTTTTTT. Its translation: CASSPAGTNTGELFF.

This sequence joins TRBV3-1 (or the pseudogene TRBV3-2) and TRBJ1-2; D is unresolved. There are 12 residues in the CDR3. V gave up 5 bases and J gave up 4 bases, with 8 bases separating them. Germline V gives CDR1 LGHDT, CDR2 YNNKEL (reference sequence). The DNA of the CDR3 is TGTGCCAGCAGCATGCGGTCCTATGGCTACACCTTC. Protein sequence: CASSMRSYGYTF.

The chain couples TRBV3-1 (or the pseudogene TRBV3-2) to TRBJ1-3; possible D gene TRBD1, 6 bases. The V end lost 5 bases, the J end lost 0 bases, and 14 bases lay between the germline ends. This CDR3 has 16 residues. Germline V CDR1 and CDR2: LGHDT, YNNKEL (reference sequence). DNA for the CDR3: TGTGCCAGCAGCTCTCAGACAGGACTCTCTGGAAACACCATATATTTT. Protein sequence: CASSSQTGLSGNTIYF.

The chain recombines TRBV4-1 with TRBJ1-1; D uncertain. This CDR3 is 14 amino acids long. Germline lookup yields CDR1 MGHRA and CDR2 YSYEKL. Trimming pared 4 bases from V and 7 bases from J, leaving 16 bases between. The CDR3 DNA reads as TGCGCCAGCAGCCGGGGTTATGGCGAGGGTGAAGCTTTCTTT. Residues: CASSRGYGEGEAFF.

The chain couples TRBV5-3 to TRBJ2-5, with 12 bases fitting TRBD2. TRBV5-3 is marked as an open reading frame, function uncertain. V dropped 4 bases and J dropped 0; count of bases not matched to a gene: 10. The CDR3 is 18 amino acids. CDR3 DNA: TGTGCCAGAAGCCTAAGACTAGCGGGGGACTTGGACCAAGAGACCCAGTACTTC. Translating it yields CARSLRLAGDLDQETQYF.

The rearrangement links TRBV5-1 to TRBJ1-6, with D possibly being TRBD1 (6 bases). The V gene lost 0 bases and the J gene lost 10 bases, with 17 bases spanning the gap. The CDR3 is 16 residues long. Germline V gene data show CDR1 as SGHRS and CDR2 as YFSETQ. CDR3 bases: TGCGCCAGCAGCTTGGCCGGGGACAAGGAACTATCACCCCTCCACTTT. Translated: CASSLAGDKELSPLHF.

The rearrangement links TRBV28 to TRBJ2-7; 12 bases match TRBD2. The V gene end was trimmed by 3 bases and the J gene end by 5 bases; junction bases not matched to a gene: 2. Per the germline V gene, CDR1 is MDHEN and CDR2 is SYDVKM. The CDR3 runs to 14 residues. The CDR3 DNA is TGTGCCAGCAGTTTGACTAGCGGGGGCGACGAGCAGTACTTC. As protein: CASSLTSGGDEQYF. Looking up the rest from reference TRBV28 and TRBJ2-7 gives the full variable domain: DVKVTQSSRYLVKRTGEKVFLECVQDMDHENMFWYRQDPGLGLRLIYFSYDVKMKEKGDIPEGYSVSREKKERFSLILESASTNQTSMYLCASSLTSGGDEQYFGPGTRLTVT.

This chain connects TRBV7-9 to TRBJ1-6; 10 bases fit TRBD1. The CDR3 extends over 15 amino acids. Germline CDR1 SEHNR, CDR2 FQNEAQ (reference sequence). V lost 1 base and J lost 9; bases outside the gene matches: 3. This CDR3 is CASSLGQGAFSPLHF. CDR3 in DNA: TGTGCCAGCAGCTTAGGACAGGGGGCCTTTTCACCCCTCCACTTT.

The chain carries TRBV29-1 and TRBJ1-2, with 9 bases lining up with TRBD1. Germline V CDR1 and CDR2: SQVTM, ANQGSEA. V gave up 7 bases and J gave up 8 bases; unmatched junction bases: 5. This CDR3 has 11 residues. The chain's CDR3 is CSAGTGKGYTF. Written as DNA, the CDR3 is TGCAGCGCAGGGACAGGGAAGGGCTACACCTTC.

This clone occurred once. The chain links TRBV10-3 to TRBJ2-5; 10 positions match TRBD2. With 6 bases clipped from V and 1 base from J, the junction kept 5 bases outside the gene matches. The CDR3 is made up of 15 amino acids. In germline, CDR1 is ENHRY, CDR2 SYGVKD. The CDR3 DNA is TGTGCCATCAGACCTAGCGGGGGCTTCCAAGAGACCCAGTACTTC. Its translation: CAIRPSGGFQETQYF.

This sequence joins TRBV5-1 and TRBJ1-1; 7 bases map to TRBD1. The CDR3 covers 15 residues. J gave up 1 base and V 2 bases, and 5 bases lay outside the gene matches. Germline lookup yields CDR1 SGHRS and CDR2 YFSETQ. DNA of the CDR3: TGCGCCAGCAGCTTACAGACAGGGCAGAACACTGAAGCTTTCTTT. Amino acids: CASSLQTGQNTEAFF.

The CDR3 sequence: CASGYSGQGIGGYGYTF. DNA for the CDR3: TGTGCCAGCGGGTATTCGGGACAGGGAATCGGTGGGTATGGCTACACCTTC. V gene TRBV3-1 (or the pseudogene TRBV3-2) combines with J gene TRBJ1-2; TRBD1 matches 9 bases. The CDR3 loop spans 17 amino acids. Germline values: CDR1 LGHDT, CDR2 YNNKEL (reference sequence). V dropped 8 bases and J dropped 5; count of bases not matched to a gene: 18.

The chain employs TRBV19 and TRBJ1-1; no clear D gene. CDR1 and CDR2 from the germline V gene are LNHDA and SQIVND (reference sequence). Trimming removed 5 bases at V and 1 base at J, with 8 bases between. The CDR3 is made up of 13 amino acids. The chain's CDR3 is CASSRRGNTEAFF. The CDR3 DNA follows: TGTGCCAGTAGTCGCCGGGGGAACACTGAAGCTTTCTTT.

V usage is TRBV19 and J usage is TRBJ1-5, with 7 bases matching TRBD1. J gave up 7 bases and V 5 bases, and 8 bases lay outside the gene matches. Germline CDR1 is LNHDA and CDR2 is SQIVND (reference sequence). This CDR3 region has 14 residues. CDR3: CASSSRTGGQPQHF. The CDR3 nucleotides are TGTGCCAGTAGTTCCCGGACAGGCGGGCAGCCCCAGCATTTT.

This chain connects TRBV19 to TRBJ2-1; tentatively, D is TRBD1 (6 bases). V shed 5 bases and J shed 2 bases, with 16 bases lying between them. This CDR3 spans 16 amino acids. Germline lookup yields CDR1 LNHDA and CDR2 SQIVND (reference sequence). DNA of the CDR3: TGTGCCAGTAGTTCAACTTACAGGGTGACCTACAATGAGCAGTTCTTC. Protein sequence: CASSSTYRVTYNEQFF. Combining the CDR3 with reference TRBV19 and TRBJ2-1 gives the whole variable domain DGGITQSPKYLFRKEGQNVTLSCEQNLNHDAMYWYRQDPGQGLRLIYYSQIVNDFQKGDIAEGYSVSREKKESFPLTVTSAQKNPTAFYLCASSSTYRVTYNEQFFGPGTRLTVL.

V gene TRBV2 combines with J gene TRBJ1-6; 10 bases are a match to TRBD1. This CDR3 region has 14 residues. J gave up 5 bases and V 6 bases, and 1 base lay outside the gene matches. From germline, CDR1 is SNHLY and CDR2 FYNNEI. The CDR3 spells CASSGQGDNSPLHF. CDR3 nucleotide sequence: TGTGCCAGCAGCGGACAGGGGGATAATTCACCCCTCCACTTT.

The gene calls are TRBV5-1 and TRBJ2-7; 7 bases map to TRBD2. V was pared by 4 bases and J by 7 bases, with 11 bases of the junction left unmatched. Germline lookup yields CDR1 SGHRS and CDR2 YFSETQ. The CDR3 totals 14 residues. The DNA of the CDR3 is TGCGCCAGCAGCGCAGAGGGGACTACGGGAGAGCAGTACTTC. This gives the protein CASSAEGTTGEQYF.

This chain uses TRBV7-9 with TRBJ2-7; 9 bases map to TRBD1. The germline CDR1 and CDR2 sequences are SEHNR and FQNEAQ (reference sequence). V was clipped by 5 bases and J by 6 bases; unmatched bases: 2. The CDR3 has 12 amino acids. The CDR3 DNA reads as TGTGCCAGCAGCCGACAGGGGGGCGAGCAGTACTTC. Its protein product is CASSRQGGEQYF.

This clone was found a few times. The chain links TRBV2 to TRBJ1-3; tentatively, D is TRBD1 (5 bases). CDR3 length equals 14 residues. The V end was cut by 6 bases, the J end by 2 bases, with 11 bases between. Germline CDR1 SNHLY, CDR2 FYNNEI. CDR3 sequence reads: CASRAAGAGNTIYF. CDR3 DNA: TGTGCCAGCAGGGCGGCGGGGGCTGGAAACACCATATATTTT.

This clone was counted once. The chain joins TRBV3-1 (or the pseudogene TRBV3-2) to TRBJ2-7, with 8 bases aligning to TRBD1. V trimming: 5 bases; J trimming: 9 bases; junction bases outside the gene matches: 9. Per the germline V gene, CDR1 is LGHDT and CDR2 is YNNKEL (reference sequence). The CDR3 loop spans 13 amino acids. The CDR3 protein is CASSSGQEDVQYF. The CDR3 DNA follows: TGTGCCAGCAGCTCGGGACAGGAGGATGTGCAGTACTTC.

CDR3 residues: CASSHTQGGSGYTF. The CDR3 DNA reads TGTGCCAGCAGCCATACGCAGGGAGGTTCTGGCTACACCTTC. The rearrangement joins TRBV3-1 (or the pseudogene TRBV3-2) to TRBJ1-2; the D gene is possibly TRBD1 (5 bases). Germline V gene data show CDR1 as LGHDT and CDR2 as YNNKEL (reference sequence). CDR3 size: 14 residues. V lost 3 bases to trimming and J lost 7 bases, with 15 bases between them.

This clone was found a few times. The same CDR3 is also encoded by other DNA sequences in this sample. This sequence joins TRBV18 and TRBJ1-1, with D tentatively TRBD1 (5 bases). V was clipped by 2 bases and J by 1 base, with 5 bases between them. The CDR3 loop spans 13 amino acids. Per germline, CDR1 KGHSH and CDR2 LQKENI. In DNA form, the CDR3 reads TGTGCCAGCTCACCAACAGGGAACACTGAAGCTTTCTTT. Its protein product is CASSPTGNTEAFF.

The chain joins TRBV9 to TRBJ2-2; D is ambiguous. The CDR3 has 13 residues. The V end was cut by 4 bases, the J end by 3 bases, with 7 bases between. The germline V gene has CDR1 SGDLS and CDR2 YYNGEE. Here the CDR3 reads CASSPSHTGELFF. The DNA of the CDR3 is TGTGCCAGCAGCCCCAGTCACACCGGGGAGCTGTTTTTT.

The gene calls are TRBV7-9 and TRBJ1-6, with 10 bases lining up with TRBD1. With V trimmed by 1 base and J by 7 bases, 7 bases remained unmatched. The length of the CDR3 is 17 residues. Germline lookup yields CDR1 SEHNR and CDR2 FQNEAQ (reference sequence). CDR3 in DNA: TGTGCCAGCAGCTTAGGAACCGGGACAGGGGAAAATTCACCCCTCCACTTT. Protein: CASSLGTGTGENSPLHF.